The entry below describes one T cell receptor (beta chain). Its antigen is not identified. This CDR3 spans 12 amino acids. The germline CDR1 and CDR2 sequences are DFQATT and SNEGSKA (reference sequence). Trimming shortened V by 5 bases and J by 5 bases, and 12 bases separated the two germline ends. Donors were all healthy Caucasians. The sample belongs to a study of identical twins. Study-wide findings and caveats: In cord blood, abundant beta clonotypes had fewer insertions; memory showed no trend. Out-of-frame alpha sequences shared between twins exhibited an excess of low generation probability.

A template switching step contributed a universal primer site, while unique molecular identifiers were present in the cDNA. Each CDR3 protein is one row after TCRdb ran MiXCR on the 5' RACE reads. The sample lists 1.5 million to 2 million distinct CDR3 sequences, about 32% seen once, with more than 0.25% in the top ten. This TCR was sampled from a newborn girl in good health. The sequenced sample consisted of cord blood. The chain has TRBV20-1 and TRBJ2-5; D is perhaps TRBD1 or TRBD2 (6 bases each). As DNA, the CDR3 is TGCAGTGCTCCCCAGGGGAGGGAGACCCAGTACTTC. Translation: CSAPQGRETQYF.